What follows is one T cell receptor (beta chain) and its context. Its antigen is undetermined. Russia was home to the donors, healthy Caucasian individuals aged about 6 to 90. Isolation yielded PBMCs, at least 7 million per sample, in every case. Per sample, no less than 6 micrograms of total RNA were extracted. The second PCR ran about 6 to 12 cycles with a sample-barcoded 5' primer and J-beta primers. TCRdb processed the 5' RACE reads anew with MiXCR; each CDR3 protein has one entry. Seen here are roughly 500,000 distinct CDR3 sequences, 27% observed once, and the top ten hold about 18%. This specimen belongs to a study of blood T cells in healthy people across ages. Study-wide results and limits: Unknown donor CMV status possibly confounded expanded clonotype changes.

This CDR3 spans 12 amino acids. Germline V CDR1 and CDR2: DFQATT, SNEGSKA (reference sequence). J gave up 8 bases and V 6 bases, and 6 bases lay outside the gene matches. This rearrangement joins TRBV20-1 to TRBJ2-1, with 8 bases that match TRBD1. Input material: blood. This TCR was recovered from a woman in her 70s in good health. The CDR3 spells CSATEGQDEQFF. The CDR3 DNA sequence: TGCAGTGCCACCGAGGGACAGGATGAGCAGTTCTTC.